Each of the 27 T cell receptor beta chains below was sequenced from the same sample in a study of cytomegalovirus exposure and HLA in healthy donors. Primers for the PCR totalled 60 Vbeta and 13 Jbeta. TCRdb keeps only in-frame clones here, not all; method: immunoSEQ multiplex PCR. The repertoire has some 110,000 clones, around 64% of them found once; the top ten carry 8% to 9.5%. The sequenced sample was PBMCs. The origin of the receptors is a man aged 30 to 45 in good health and CMV-seropositive.

This sequence joins TRBV5-1 and TRBJ1-1, with D unresolved. V lost 0 bases and J 8 bases, leaving 14 bases between the germline ends. CDR3 length: 14 amino acids. Looked up from germline, CDR1 is SGHRS and CDR2 is YFSETQ. As DNA, the CDR3 is TGCGCCAGCAGCTTGGCCTCTGCGAATCCCGAAGCTTTCTTT. This codes for CASSLASANPEAFF.

In DNA, the CDR3 is TGTGCCATCGGTCAGACAGGGGGCGTGACCAAAAACATTCAGTACTTC. As protein: CAIGQTGGVTKNIQYF. J is TRBJ2-4 and V is TRBV10-3; 10 positions agree with TRBD1. This CDR3 has 16 residues. With 8 bases clipped from V and 2 bases from J, the junction kept 9 bases outside the gene matches. Germline V CDR1 and CDR2: ENHRY, SYGVKD.

The J gene is TRBJ1-3, the V gene TRBV28; D is possibly TRBD1 (5 bases). This CDR3 spans 15 amino acids. The V gene's germline CDR1 is MDHEN and CDR2 SYDVKM. V lost 7 bases and J 2 bases, leaving 15 bases between the germline ends. Written as DNA, the CDR3 is TGTGCCAGCACCCCTCTTGGAGGGGCTGGAAACACCATATATTTT. This gives the protein CASTPLGGAGNTIYF.

This clone has a handful of counts. The chain carries TRBV19 and TRBJ1-2; 7 nucleotides align to TRBD1. The CDR3 has 14 amino acids. J lost 7 bases, V lost 5 bases, and 10 bases had no gene match. The germline V gene encodes CDR1 LNHDA and CDR2 SQIVND (reference sequence). CDR3 protein: CASSVGRGRRGYTF. DNA of the CDR3: TGTGCCAGTAGTGTCGGGAGGGGGCGGCGTGGCTACACCTTC.

This clone was found a few times. The genes are TRBV28 and TRBJ2-5; 10 positions match TRBD2. This CDR3 contains 16 residues. CDR1 MDHEN and CDR2 SYDVKM come from the germline V gene. Trimming removed 1 base from V and 5 bases from J; junction bases left unmatched: 7. For the CDR3, the DNA is TGTGCCAGCAGTTTATCCCTAGCGGGAGCACGGGAGACCCAGTACTTC. As protein: CASSLSLAGARETQYF. Full variable domain (outside the CDR3, taken from reference TRBV28 and TRBJ2-5): DVKVTQSSRYLVKRTGEKVFLECVQDMDHENMFWYRQDPGLGLRLIYFSYDVKMKEKGDIPEGYSVSREKKERFSLILESASTNQTSMYLCASSLSLAGARETQYFGPGTRLLVL.

This clone came up once. V and J are TRBV14 and TRBJ2-1; D unclear. Germline V gives CDR1 SGHDN, CDR2 FVKESK. The CDR3 has 15 amino acids. V lost 1 base, J lost 5 bases, and 12 bases lay in between. For the CDR3, the DNA is TGTGCCAGCAGCCAAGTCTCCTCGCGTAACAATGAGCAGTTCTTC. Translation gives CASSQVSSRNNEQFF. The complete variable domain, with remaining parts taken from reference TRBV14 and TRBJ2-1, reads EAGVTQFPSHSVIEKGQTVTLRCDPISGHDNLYWYRRVMGKEIKFLLHFVKESKQDESGMPNNRFLAERTGGTYSTLKVQPAELEDSGVYFCASSQVSSRNNEQFFGPGTRLTVL.

The chain joins TRBV25-1 to TRBJ2-2, with no clear D. The germline V gene has CDR1 MGHDK and CDR2 SYGVNS. Between the trimmed V and J ends, which lost 6 bases and 5 bases, there was a span of 16 bases. CDR3 length: 15 residues. This CDR3 reads CASSSALGSTGELFF. The DNA for the CDR3 is TGTGCCAGCAGCTCAGCCCTGGGCAGTACCGGGGAGCTGTTTTTT. Full variable domain (outside the CDR3, taken from reference TRBV25-1 and TRBJ2-2): EADIYQTPRYLVIGTGKKITLECSQTMGHDKMYWYQQDPGMELHLIHYSYGVNSTEKGDLSSESTVSRIRTEHFPLTLESARPSHTSQYLCASSSALGSTGELFFGEGSRLTVL.

J is TRBJ2-7 and V is TRBV28; D remains unclear. CDR3 size: 13 residues. Trimming cost V 6 bases and J 2 bases, with 11 bases left between them. In germline, CDR1 is MDHEN, CDR2 SYDVKM. The CDR3 DNA follows: TGTGCCAGCAGCCCAGCAGGCGCCTACGAGCAGTACGTC. Translating gives CASSPAGAYEQYV.

The V and J genes are TRBV6-5 and TRBJ2-2; TRBD1 aligns across 9 bases. V shed 5 bases, J shed 5 bases, and the junction held 6 bases outside the gene matches. Germline CDR1 is MNHEY and CDR2 is SVGAGI. This CDR3 spans 15 amino acids. CDR3 sequence (DNA): TGTGCCAGCAGTCTCGAGGGACAGGGAACCGGGGAGCTGTTTTTT. This encodes CASSLEGQGTGELFF.

The J gene is TRBJ2-5, the V gene TRBV18; D unresolved. Trimming removed 1 base at V and 11 bases at J, with 8 bases between. Germline values: CDR1 KGHSH, CDR2 LQKENI. The CDR3 extends over 11 amino acids. The CDR3 region is CASSPREEQYF. For the CDR3, the DNA is TGTGCCAGCTCACCACGTGAAGAGCAGTACTTC. Together with reference TRBV18 and TRBJ2-5, the CDR3 gives the full variable domain: NAGVMQNPRHLVRRRGQEARLRCSPMKGHSHVYWYRQLPEEGLKFMVYLQKENIIDESGMPKERFSAEFPKEGPSILRIQQVVRGDSAAYFCASSPREEQYFGPGTRLLVL.

The J gene is TRBJ1-1, the V gene TRBV7-3; tentative D call: TRBD1 (6 bases). Trimming shortened V by 6 bases and J by 1 base, and 9 bases separated the two germline ends. The length of the CDR3 is 13 residues. Germline-derived CDR1 and CDR2 are SGHTA and FQGTGA. The CDR3 spells CASRRGWNTEAFF. The CDR3 bases are TGTGCCAGCAGAAGGGGGTGGAACACTGAAGCTTTCTTT.

CDR3 DNA: TGTGCCAGCAGCCCCCCGGGACTAGCGGGAGGAGATACGCAGTATTTT. Its translation: CASSPPGLAGGDTQYF. This sequence joins TRBV7-6 and TRBJ2-3, with 15 positions matching TRBD2. This CDR3 has 16 residues. Germline CDR1 is SGHVS and CDR2 is FNYEAQ. Losses at the gene ends were 5 bases for V and 5 bases for J; bases not matched to a gene: 5.

This clone has only one observation. The chain uses TRBV19 and TRBJ2-3, with 13 bases fitting TRBD2. Germline V gene sequence: CDR1 LNHDA, CDR2 SQIVND (reference sequence). This CDR3 region has 16 residues. Unmatched junction bases numbered 7, after V lost 7 bases and J lost 3 bases. CDR3: CASTLTSGGRTDTQYF. CDR3 bases: TGTGCCAGTACCCTGACTAGCGGGGGGCGTACAGATACGCAGTATTTT.

The V gene is TRBV6-5, the J gene TRBJ2-1; possible D gene TRBD2, 6 bases. Germline CDR1 MNHEY, CDR2 SVGAGI. Trimming shortened V by 7 bases and J by 0 bases, and 13 bases separated the two germline ends. The CDR3 extends over 15 amino acids. The CDR3 bases are TGTGCCAGCACCCACGACGGGGGCTCCTACAATGAGCAGTTCTTC. Its protein product is CASTHDGGSYNEQFF.

The CDR3 sequence: CASSFAPDTLLSEQYV. As DNA, the CDR3 is TGTGCCAGCAGCTTTGCCCCGGACACCCTTCTTAGTGAGCAGTACGTC. V gene TRBV7-2 combines with J gene TRBJ2-7; a possible D gene is TRBD1 (5 bases). This CDR3 has 16 amino acids. V lost 3 bases and J 7 bases, leaving 22 bases between the germline ends. The germline gives CDR1 SGHTA, CDR2 FQGNSA.

This clone was recorded a few times. This chain uses TRBV13 with TRBJ2-3; a possible D gene is TRBD2 (5 bases). With 5 bases removed from V and 11 bases from J, the gap between germline ends came to 17 bases. The CDR3 spans 13 residues. Germline CDR1 PRHDT, CDR2 FYEKMQ (reference sequence). CDR3 sequence reads: CASSGRTLHQQYF. CDR3 nucleotide sequence: TGTGCCAGCAGCGGCCGGACTCTCCATCAGCAGTATTTT. Full variable domain (rest looked up from reference TRBV13 and TRBJ2-3): AAGVIQSPRHLIKEKRETATLKCYPIPRHDTVYWYQQGPGQDPQFLISFYEKMQSDKGSIPDRFSAQQFSDYHSELNMSSLELGDSALYFCASSGRTLHQQYFGPGTRLTVL.

The V call is TRBV6-6, the J call TRBJ2-1; TRBD1 aligns across 11 bases. Trimming took 5 bases from V and 8 from J; bases not matched to a gene: 8. There are 15 residues in the CDR3. Germline-derived CDR1 and CDR2 are MNHNY and SVGAGI (reference sequence). CDR3 sequence reads: CASSPYRTGGHEQFF. CDR3 DNA sequence: TGTGCCAGCAGTCCTTACCGGACAGGGGGCCATGAGCAGTTCTTC.

The V and J genes are TRBV11-2 and TRBJ2-7; maybe TRBD2 (6 bases). The length of the CDR3 is 14 residues. CDR1 SGHAT and CDR2 FQNNGV come from the germline V gene. V lost 5 bases and J 6 bases, leaving 17 bases between the germline ends. The CDR3 loop reads CASSPEEGLREQYF. As DNA, the CDR3 is TGTGCCAGCAGCCCCGAGGAGGGGCTTCGCGAGCAGTACTTC. Supplemented by reference TRBV11-2 and TRBJ2-7, the full variable domain reads EAGVAQSPRYKIIEKRQSVAFWCNPISGHATLYWYQQILGQGPKLLIQFQNNGVVDDSQLPKDRFSAERLKGVDSTLKIQPAKLEDSAVYLCASSPEEGLREQYFGPGTRLTVT.

The rearrangement links TRBV27 to TRBJ2-3; 11 bases map to TRBD2. The CDR3 has 20 residues. V was clipped by 0 bases and J by 0 bases; unmatched bases: 11. Germline V CDR1 and CDR2: MNHEY, SMNVEV (reference sequence). The CDR3 DNA reads TGTGCCAGCAGTTTATCGTATGGTCTAGCGGGAGGAACTAGCACAGATACGCAGTATTTT. Amino acids: CASSLSYGLAGGTSTDTQYF.

The genes are TRBV7-6 and TRBJ1-2, with D maybe TRBD1 (5 bases). The V end lost 0 bases, the J end lost 4 bases, and 12 bases lay between the germline ends. Germline CDR1 is SGHVS and CDR2 is FNYEAQ. This CDR3 comprises 15 residues. CDR3 bases: TGTGCCAGCAGCTTAGCGGAGGGGAGGGTCTATGGCTACACCTTC. Translation gives CASSLAEGRVYGYTF.

This sequence joins TRBV6-5 and TRBJ1-2, with D perhaps matching TRBD1 (5 bases). Trimming pared 0 bases from V and 7 bases from J, leaving 12 bases between. Looked up from germline, CDR1 is MNHEY and CDR2 is SVGAGI. The CDR3 is 14 residues long. CDR3: CASSYSNRKGGYTF. The DNA of the CDR3 is TGTGCCAGCAGTTACTCGAACAGGAAGGGTGGCTACACCTTC.

The rearrangement uses TRBV27 and TRBJ2-3; 10 positions match TRBD2. CDR1 and CDR2 (germline): MNHEY, SMNVEV (reference sequence). The CDR3 loop spans 16 amino acids. With V trimmed by 4 bases and J by 3 bases, 7 bases remained unmatched. The CDR3 spells CASSSSPGLATDTQYF. The DNA of the CDR3 is TGTGCCAGCAGTTCGTCCCCGGGACTAGCGACAGATACGCAGTATTTT.

The chain carries TRBV5-1 and TRBJ1-4; D is unresolved. In germline, CDR1 is SGHRS, CDR2 YFSETQ. CDR3 length: 14 amino acids. Trimming stripped 4 bases from V and 2 bases from J, with 9 bases between. This CDR3 is CASSRGKTNEKLFF. DNA of the CDR3: TGCGCCAGCAGCCGAGGGAAGACTAATGAAAAACTGTTTTTT.

The V and J genes are TRBV7-8 and TRBJ2-1, with TRBD2 matching 9 bases. CDR1 and CDR2 from the germline V gene are SGHVS and FQNEAQ. V was clipped by 7 bases and J by 4 bases; unmatched bases: 11. CDR3 length: 16 residues. The CDR3 DNA is TGTGCCAGCAACCCAAATAGCGGGGGATTTTACAATGAGCAGTTCTTC. As protein: CASNPNSGGFYNEQFF. The full variable domain, completed using reference TRBV7-8 and TRBJ2-1, is GAGVSQSPRYKVAKRGQDVALRCDPISGHVSLFWYQQALGQGPEFLTYFQNEAQLDKSGLPSDRFFAERPEGSVSTLKIQRTQQEDSAVYLCASNPNSGGFYNEQFFGPGTRLTVL.

V is TRBV5-1 and J is TRBJ2-4; 8 nucleotides align to TRBD2. The V segment lost 0 bases and the J segment 7 bases; nucleotides outside the gene matches: 6. The CDR3 extends over 15 amino acids. The V gene's germline CDR1 is SGHRS and CDR2 YFSETQ. CDR3 DNA: TGCGCCAGCAGCTTGGCCGACGGGGGGGTGAACATTCAGTACTTC. Protein sequence: CASSLADGGVNIQYF.

This clone was counted a single time. V usage is TRBV10-1 and J usage is TRBJ2-3; 12 positions match TRBD1. CDR1 and CDR2 (germline): WNHNN, SYGVQD (reference sequence). The CDR3 covers 18 residues. V lost 3 bases, J lost 1 base, and 8 bases stayed unmatched. CDR3 DNA: TGCGCCAGCAGTGATCCCGGGACAGGGGGCAGGGGCACAGATACGCAGTATTTT. Its protein product is CASSDPGTGGRGTDTQYF.

The chain joins TRBV28 to TRBJ1-1; 8 bases fit TRBD1. Trimming took 6 bases from V and 1 from J; bases not matched to a gene: 10. The CDR3 has 16 residues. CDR1 MDHEN and CDR2 SYDVKM come from the germline V gene. As DNA, the CDR3 is TGTGCCAGCAGCCCAGTACCGGGACAGGCGAACACTGAAGCTTTCTTT. Translation gives CASSPVPGQANTEAFF.